These 4 T cell receptor beta chains share one sample of origin, sequenced in a study of blood T cell repertoires in COVID-19. The assay was immunoSEQ multiplex PCR, and TCRdb's table has in-frame clones only and misses some. The table includes about 160,000 clones, more than 65% detected once. The sample consisted of PBMCs or T cells enriched from blood (not recorded which). The receptors were sampled from a man between 60 and 75 years old who had recovered from COVID-19.

This chain uses TRBV5-8 with TRBJ2-1; D is possibly TRBD1 (6 bases). Looked up from germline, CDR1 is SGHTS and CDR2 is YDEGEE. The CDR3 sequence is 15 residues long. With 2 bases removed from V and 4 bases from J, the gap between germline ends came to 13 bases. The CDR3 DNA sequence: TGTGCCAGCAGCTTAGGACAGACATCTTACAATGAGCAGTTCTTC. It is translated as CASSLGQTSYNEQFF.

The chain employs TRBV18 and TRBJ1-4; D unresolved. V gave up 3 bases and J gave up 4 bases, with 12 bases separating them. The V gene's germline CDR1 is KGHSH and CDR2 LQKENI. This CDR3 contains 15 residues. CDR3 sequence: CASSPLAGSNEKLFF. CDR3 DNA: TGTGCCAGCTCACCTCTCGCGGGTAGTAATGAAAAACTGTTTTTT. Full variable domain (rest looked up from reference TRBV18 and TRBJ1-4): NAGVMQNPRHLVRRRGQEARLRCSPMKGHSHVYWYRQLPEEGLKFMVYLQKENIIDESGMPKERFSAEFPKEGPSILRIQQVVRGDSAAYFCASSPLAGSNEKLFFGSGTQLSVL.

J is TRBJ1-5 and V is TRBV5-4; no firm D call. With 0 bases removed from V and 9 bases from J, the gap between germline ends came to 13 bases. Germline V gives CDR1 SGHNT, CDR2 YYREEE (reference sequence). The CDR3 is made up of 14 amino acids. As DNA, the CDR3 is TGTGCCAGCAGCTTGGGTTCCGAGGTTCGGCCCCAGCATTTT. Protein: CASSLGSEVRPQHF.

This clone was detected only a few times. This chain uses TRBV5-8 with TRBJ1-3, with 7 bases fitting TRBD1. The ends lost 5 bases at V and 0 bases at J; junction bases unmatched: 5. CDR1 and CDR2 (germline): SGHTS, YDEGEE. The length of the CDR3 is 15 residues. The chain's CDR3 is CASRMTGRSGNTIYF. As DNA, the CDR3 is TGTGCCAGCAGGATGACAGGGCGCTCTGGAAACACCATATATTTT.